The 23 T cell receptor beta chains given below trace back to one sample, sequenced in a study of T-cell memory formation after mild COVID-19. TCRdb independently ran MiXCR on the 5' RACE reads; one entry per CDR3 protein. The table shows under 350,000 distinct CDR3 sequences, with roughly 17% occurring only once. The sequenced sample was PBMCs or a T cell subset sorted from them (not recorded which). The receptors were sampled from a man aged 18 to 35 who had mild COVID-19 (a few samples of this study predate the infection). Cell type and time point are not known.

This clonotype has a handful of counts. The V call is TRBV5-4, the J call TRBJ2-3, with D perhaps given as TRBD1 or TRBD2 (5 bases each). The CDR3 has 16 amino acids. Germline V gene lookup returns CDR1 SGHNT and CDR2 YYREEE (reference sequence). V was cut by 4 bases and J by 0 bases, with 15 bases left in between. CDR3 sequence: CASSGGRNPSTDTQYF. Here the CDR3 DNA reads TGTGCCAGCAGCGGGGGTCGTAACCCTAGCACAGATACGCAGTATTTT.

V is TRBV7-9 and J is TRBJ2-7; no clear D. There are 12 residues in the CDR3. Germline lookup yields CDR1 SEHNR and CDR2 FQNEAQ (reference sequence). The ends were cut back, 10 bases at V and 2 bases at J, with 12 bases in the middle. CDR3 in amino acids: CAIEAAPYEQYV. CDR3 bases: TGTGCCATCGAGGCGGCCCCCTACGAGCAGTACGTC.

This clonotype has only a few counts. The CDR3: CASRKKRSGNTIYF. The CDR3 DNA follows: TGTGCCAGCAGGAAAAAGCGCTCTGGAAACACCATATATTTT. The chain combines TRBV11-1 with TRBJ1-3, with unresolved D. With 6 bases removed from V and 0 bases from J, the gap between germline ends came to 9 bases. Germline V lookup: CDR1 SGHAT, CDR2 FQDESV (reference sequence). The CDR3 sequence is 14 residues long.

The chain carries TRBV6-4 and TRBJ2-3, with 9 bases aligning to TRBD1. This CDR3 spans 15 amino acids. Germline CDR1 is MRHNA and CDR2 is SNTAGT. The V gene end was trimmed by 2 bases and the J gene end by 0 bases; junction bases not matched to a gene: 0. This CDR3 reads CASSDGQGSTDTQYF. DNA of the CDR3: TGTGCCAGCAGTGACGGACAGGGGAGCACAGATACGCAGTATTTT.

This clonotype came up a few times. J is TRBJ2-3 and V is TRBV7-9, with D uncertain. The CDR3 covers 15 residues. V was trimmed by 10 bases and J by 4 bases, leaving 21 bases between them. CDR1 is SEHNR, CDR2 FQNEAQ, per germline (reference sequence). The CDR3 reads CATQDRTIDADTQYF. DNA of the CDR3: TGTGCCACCCAGGATAGGACCATTGACGCAGATACGCAGTATTTT.

This clonotype occurred many times. The chain carries TRBV5-1 and TRBJ2-2; D is ambiguous. Trimming took 2 bases from V and 4 from J, leaving 9 bases between them. Germline V gives CDR1 SGHRS, CDR2 YFSETQ. The CDR3 runs to 14 residues. The CDR3 is CASSFRLATGELFF. The CDR3 bases are TGCGCCAGCAGCTTTAGGCTGGCCACCGGGGAGCTGTTTTTT.

The table lists this clonotype with a few counts. This chain connects TRBV4-3 to TRBJ2-7; 8 nucleotides align to TRBD1. Looked up from germline, CDR1 is LGHNA and CDR2 is YSLEER. The CDR3 covers 15 residues. After removal of 0 bases from V and 2 bases from J, the junction contained 3 bases not matched to a gene. The CDR3 DNA sequence: TGCGCCAGCAGCCAAGAGGACAGGGTCACCTACGAGCAGTACTTC. This encodes CASSQEDRVTYEQYF.

Only a few counts were recorded for this clonotype. The rearrangement links TRBV28 to TRBJ2-1; a weak D match, TRBD2 (7 bases). Trimming stripped 6 bases from V and 0 bases from J, with 12 bases between. The CDR3 contains 15 residues. Germline V gene data show CDR1 as MDHEN and CDR2 as SYDVKM. The CDR3 sequence: CASRQGGGSYNEQFF. CDR3 bases: TGTGCCAGCAGGCAAGGGGGGGGCTCCTACAATGAGCAGTTCTTC.

There are a few counts of this clonotype. This chain joins TRBV5-6 and TRBJ1-2; tentative D call: TRBD1 (6 bases). Per germline, CDR1 SGHDT and CDR2 YYEEEE. The CDR3 loop spans 14 amino acids. V lost 0 bases and J 2 bases, leaving 8 bases between the germline ends. DNA for the CDR3: TGTGCCAGCAGCTTGGTCCAGGGGAACTATGGCTACACCTTC. It codes for CASSLVQGNYGYTF.

This clonotype has only a few counts. The chain is built from TRBV28 and TRBJ1-6; 9 positions agree with TRBD1. The CDR3 has 16 amino acids. Per the germline V gene, CDR1 is MDHEN and CDR2 is SYDVKM. With V trimmed by 6 bases and J by 7 bases, 10 bases remained unmatched. CDR3 protein: CASSRPPGTGNSPLHF. CDR3 nucleotide sequence: TGTGCCAGCAGCCGTCCCCCCGGGACAGGGAATTCACCCCTCCACTTT.

This clonotype has more than one count but fewer than ten. This chain links TRBV7-9 with TRBJ1-1; 7 bases map to TRBD1. The CDR3 is made up of 14 amino acids. V lost 5 bases and J lost 5; bases outside the gene matches: 8. Germline V gene lookup returns CDR1 SEHNR and CDR2 FQNEAQ (reference sequence). CDR3 in amino acids: CASSRDRAGTEAFF. The CDR3 nucleotides read TGTGCCAGCAGCCGTGACAGGGCCGGGACTGAAGCTTTCTTT.

There are a few counts of this clonotype. The CDR3 DNA sequence: TGTGCCAGCAGTTCCGGACATGGAACCTACGAGCAGTACTTC. Its protein product is CASSSGHGTYEQYF. The rearrangement joins TRBV6-5 to TRBJ2-7; TRBD1 is a possible D gene (5 bases). The germline CDR1 and CDR2 sequences are MNHEY and SVGAGI. With 4 bases removed from V and 2 bases from J, the gap between germline ends came to 12 bases. CDR3 length: 14 amino acids.

This clonotype has a count of ten or more. The gene calls are TRBV11-2 and TRBJ2-5, with 7 positions matching TRBD1. The CDR3 contains 14 residues. With V trimmed by 5 bases and J by 1 base, 4 bases remained unmatched. Germline V CDR1 and CDR2: SGHAT, FQNNGV. The CDR3 bases are TGTGCCAGCAGCCCAGGGGGTACCCAAGAGACCCAGTACTTC. It translates to CASSPGGTQETQYF. Based on the CDR3 plus reference TRBV11-2 and TRBJ2-5, the full variable domain is EAGVAQSPRYKIIEKRQSVAFWCNPISGHATLYWYQQILGQGPKLLIQFQNNGVVDDSQLPKDRFSAERLKGVDSTLKIQPAKLEDSAVYLCASSPGGTQETQYFGPGTRLLVL.

The CDR3 region has the DNA TGTGCCAGCAGTCCTCGGGACAGGCCACACTACGAGCAGTACGTC. Translation gives CASSPRDRPHYEQYV. The V and J genes are TRBV2 and TRBJ2-7; 8 positions agree with TRBD1. CDR3 length: 15 residues. Germline V gives CDR1 SNHLY, CDR2 FYNNEI. J lost 3 bases, V lost 5 bases, and 9 bases had no gene match.

V is TRBV12-3 or TRBV12-4 and J is TRBJ1-5; D perhaps matches TRBD1 (5 bases). Trimming removed 5 bases from V and 1 base from J, with 9 bases in between. The CDR3 runs to 14 residues. CDR3 nucleotide sequence: TGTGCCAGCAGTACTGAGGGGAGCAATCAGCCCCAGCATTTT. It yields the protein CASSTEGSNQPQHF.

This clonotype was seen a handful of times. This chain joins TRBV13 and TRBJ2-1; D call uncertain. Germline V gene data show CDR1 as PRHDT and CDR2 as FYEKMQ (reference sequence). The CDR3 is 14 residues long. The V end was cut by 0 bases, the J end by 7 bases, with 10 bases between. The CDR3, as DNA: TGTGCCAGCAGCTTAGGTGATAGAAGGAATGAGCAGTTCTTC. Residues: CASSLGDRRNEQFF.

The CDR3: CASSYSDRAKETQYF. In DNA form, the CDR3 reads TGTGCCAGCAGTTACTCCGACAGGGCAAAAGAGACCCAGTACTTC. The chain combines TRBV6-2 or TRBV6-3 with TRBJ2-5; 7 bases align to TRBD1. Germline V lookup: CDR1 MNHEY, CDR2 SVGEGT. CDR3 length equals 15 residues. V gave up 0 bases and J gave up 3 bases; unmatched junction bases: 4.

Only a few counts were recorded for this clonotype. CDR3 in DNA: TGTGCCAGCAGTTACCAAAACGGGCGGGACACTGAAGCTTTCTTT. It is translated as CASSYQNGRDTEAFF. The chain has TRBV6-5 and TRBJ1-1; D not resolved. CDR1 is MNHEY and CDR2 is SVGAGI in the germline V gene. The CDR3 is 15 amino acids. The V and J ends lost 2 bases and 3 bases respectively, with 13 bases between them.

This clonotype was recorded a few times. This chain connects TRBV18 to TRBJ1-5; the match to TRBD1 covers 9 bases. CDR1 KGHSH and CDR2 LQKENI come from the germline V gene. CDR3 length equals 15 residues. The V segment lost 3 bases and the J segment 7 bases; nucleotides outside the gene matches: 7. The DNA for the CDR3 is TGTGCCAGCTCACCTAACAGGGGGCAGGAACAGCCCCAGCATTTT. Translating gives CASSPNRGQEQPQHF.

The J gene is TRBJ1-1, the V gene TRBV2; D possibly corresponds to TRBD1 (6 bases). V was trimmed by 6 bases and J by 3 bases, leaving 14 bases between them. CDR3 length equals 14 residues. CDR1 is SNHLY, CDR2 FYNNEI, per germline. CDR3 in amino acids: CASRKGQGHTEAFF. CDR3 in DNA: TGTGCCAGCAGAAAGGGACAAGGGCACACTGAAGCTTTCTTT.

This chain joins TRBV27 and TRBJ1-1; D possibly corresponds to TRBD1 (5 bases). The CDR3 has 13 amino acids. V gave up 4 bases and J gave up 8 bases, with 14 bases separating them. Looked up from germline, CDR1 is MNHEY and CDR2 is SMNVEV (reference sequence). The CDR3 protein is CASSYGGPGEAFF. In DNA form, the CDR3 reads TGTGCCAGCAGTTATGGGGGACCCGGGGAAGCTTTCTTT.

V and J are TRBV6-1 and TRBJ2-7, with D perhaps being TRBD1 or TRBD2 (6 bases each). Germline assignment: CDR1 MNHNS and CDR2 SASEGT. The V and J ends lost 8 bases and 6 bases respectively, with 17 bases between them. The length of the CDR3 is 13 residues. The CDR3 region is CASHREDSSEQYF. The CDR3 DNA follows: TGTGCCAGCCACAGGGAGGATTCGTCCGAGCAGTACTTC.

The J gene is TRBJ2-4, the V gene TRBV2; D gene unclear. This CDR3 is built from 14 residues. V was shortened by 4 bases and J by 0 bases, with 7 bases between the two germline ends. CDR1 SNHLY and CDR2 FYNNEI come from the germline V gene. CDR3: CASSVATAKNIQYF. In DNA form, the CDR3 reads TGTGCCAGCAGTGTGGCTACAGCCAAAAACATTCAGTACTTC.